This passage covers 2 T cell receptor beta chains from one sample sequenced in a study of Graves' ophthalmopathy and Graves' hyperthyroidism. For repertoire sequencing, the TCR beta CDR3 regions were amplified from RNA transcripts. After a first-round RT-PCR with HTBI primers, a second-round multiplex PCR was run. TCRdb fed the multiplex PCR reads into MiXCR, producing one record per CDR3 protein. The table has about 700,000 distinct CDR3 sequences, about 44% seen once. Specimen: peripheral blood. The receptors shown here come from an adult man with Graves' ophthalmopathy.

As for this clonotype: No conserved phenylalanine or tryptophan is present at the end of the CDR3, so a read error is the likely explanation. V gene TRBV20-1 combines with J gene TRBJ2-7, with D unresolved. The germline V and J ends were trimmed by 7 bases and 0 bases, with 13 bases remaining between them. Per the germline V gene, CDR1 is DFQATT and CDR2 is SNEGSKA (reference sequence). The CDR3 length is 13 residues. CDR3 sequence: CSVFDGSSYEQYL. The CDR3 nucleotides are TGCAGTGTGTTTGACGGAAGCTCCTACGAGCAGTACCTC.

This clonotype was picked up one time. This may be a read error, as it is one base from a much larger clone. The genes are TRBV20-1 and TRBJ1-2; D is unresolved. Germline CDR1 reads DFQATT; CDR2 reads SNEGSKA (reference sequence). This CDR3 spans 12 amino acids. CDR3: CSVRRAPYGYTF. CDR3 nucleotides: TGCAGTGTTAGAAGGGCTCCCTATGGCTACACCTTC.